The T cell receptor (beta chain) under discussion was sequenced for a study of OX40 agonist ivuxolimab in advanced cancers. CDR1 is SGHAT, CDR2 FQDESV, per germline (reference sequence). The CDR3 extends over 15 amino acids. V was pared by 5 bases and J by 5 bases, with 7 bases of the junction left unmatched. Profiled with immunoSEQ multiplex PCR; TCRdb holds only in-frame clones, not every one. The table shows around 60,000 clones, with around 90% occurring only once. The sequence derives from an adult with an advanced solid tumor such as melanoma, head and neck, liver or kidney cancer. Source: CD4+ or CD8+ T cells sorted from blood, taken in a trial of the OX40 agonist ivuxolimab. This sequence joins TRBV11-1 and TRBJ1-4, with 8 nucleotides matching TRBD1. The DNA of the CDR3 is TGTGCCAGCAGCCCAACAGGGGGTAGGAATGAAAAACTGTTTTTT. Translated, it gives CASSPTGGRNEKLFF.